The rows below give T cell receptor beta chains drawn from one sample of a study of shared clonotypes between healthy human individuals. Measured with immunoSEQ multiplex PCR; TCRdb has only the in-frame clones, and not every one. The sample includes about 2,200,000 clones, 90% to 95% of them seen just once. Sequenced sample: naive CD8+ T cells from PBMCs. The receptor set was obtained from a man aged 18-30 years in good health. Some clones in this sample may be carry-over from other donors' samples. CDR3s include the opening cysteine and the closing phenylalanine or tryptophan. The D gene is left open where the match is weak. Clone size is given for some rows only: seen once, a few or many times, or a class if the clone is expanded.

j_call,clone_size,v_call,d_call,cdr3_aa,cdr3_nt
TRBJ2-7,-,TRBV4-3,-,CASSPGTGAYEQYF,TGCGCCAGCAGCCCCGGGACGGGCGCCTACGAGCAGTACTTC
TRBJ1-4,-,TRBV7-8,-,CASSPSARGYQSNEKLFF,TGTGCCAGCAGCCCGTCGGCCAGGGGTTACCAGTCTAATGAAAAACTGTTTTTT
TRBJ2-7,-,TRBV9,TRBD1,CASSPPLGQGDYEQYF,TGTGCCAGCAGCCCCCCTCTGGGACAGGGCGACTACGAGCAGTACTTC
TRBJ1-1,-,TRBV7-9,TRBD1,CASSLAGGQGEAFF,TGTGCCAGCAGCTTAGCGGGGGGACAGGGTGAAGCTTTCTTT
TRBJ2-1,-,TRBV6-4,-,CASSESGNEQFF,TGTGCCAGCAGTGAGAGCGGCAATGAGCAGTTCTTC
TRBJ2-7,-,TRBV5-6,-,CASSNAWGLSYEQYF,TGTGCCAGCAGCAATGCGTGGGGCCTTTCCTACGAGCAGTACTTC
TRBJ2-1,-,TRBV12-5,-,CASGSPYNEQFF,TGTGCTAGTGGTTCGCCCTACAATGAGCAGTTCTTC
TRBJ1-5,-,TRBV7-9,-,CASSPTSGRNQPQHF,TGTGCCAGCAGCCCGACTTCGGGCAGGAATCAGCCCCAGCATTTT
TRBJ2-5,-,TRBV2,TRBD1,CASSPGPDRGLKETQYF,TGTGCCAGCAGTCCGGGGCCTGACAGGGGATTGAAGGAGACCCAGTACTTC
TRBJ2-7,-,TRBV6-1,TRBD2,CASSEGLAVSYEQYF,TGTGCCAGCAGTGAAGGGCTAGCGGTTAGTTACGAGCAGTACTTC
TRBJ2-1,-,TRBV5-1,TRBD2,CASRPGLAGAIYNEQFF,TGCGCCAGCAGACCGGGACTAGCGGGAGCCATTTACAATGAGCAGTTCTTC
TRBJ2-3,-,TRBV5-6,TRBD2,CASSSLGGRAGPDTQYF,TGTGCCAGCAGCTCCCTGGGCGGGAGGGCCGGTCCAGATACGCAGTATTTT
TRBJ1-1,-,TRBV27,-,CASSEAPVMNTEAFF,TGTGCCAGCAGCGAGGCTCCAGTCATGAACACTGAAGCTTTCTTT
TRBJ2-7,-,TRBV4-1,-,CASSQVVRYEQYF,TGCGCCAGCAGCCAAGTGGTCCGGTACGAGCAGTACTTC
TRBJ2-1,once,TRBV9,TRBD2,CASSSGGTSWSYNEQFF,TGTGCCAGCAGCTCGGGCGGGACTAGCTGGTCCTACAATGAGCAGTTCTTC
TRBJ1-2,-,TRBV27,-,CASSFHPYSNGYTF,TGTGCCAGCAGTTTTCATCCATATTCAAATGGCTACACCTTC
TRBJ2-7,-,TRBV27,-,CASSLSSYLEQYF,TGTGCCAGCAGTTTATCGAGTTATTTAGAGCAGTACTTC
TRBJ2-6,-,TRBV2,-,CASISGANVLTF,TGTGCCAGCATAAGTGGGGCCAACGTCCTGACTTTC
TRBJ2-7,-,TRBV28,-,CASSFGDSYEQYF,TGTGCCAGCAGTTTTGGGGACTCCTACGAGCAGTACTTC
TRBJ1-3,-,TRBV7-3,-,CAILPRDSGNTIYF,TGTGCCATCCTCCCCAGAGACTCTGGAAACACCATATATTTT
TRBJ2-7,-,TRBV28,TRBD1,CASKEQGGPYEQYF,TGTGCCAGCAAAGAACAGGGGGGCCCCTACGAGCAGTACTTC
TRBJ2-6,-,TRBV27,-,CASRTMLTAGSGANVLTF,TGTGCCAGCAGGACCATGTTAACCGCGGGGTCTGGGGCCAACGTCCTGACTTTC
TRBJ2-1,-,TRBV7-6,TRBD2,CASSLAPQVVGGLAGYNEQFF,TGTGCCAGCAGCTTAGCTCCGCAGGTGGTGGGGGGACTAGCGGGTTACAATGAGCAGTTCTTC
TRBJ2-5,-,TRBV14,-,CASSQIGLAGETQYF,TGTGCCAGCAGCCAAATCGGTCTAGCAGGGGAGACCCAGTACTTC
TRBJ2-4,-,TRBV27,TRBD1,CASSTGQGDNIQYF,TGTGCCAGCAGCACCGGACAGGGTGATAACATTCAGTACTTC